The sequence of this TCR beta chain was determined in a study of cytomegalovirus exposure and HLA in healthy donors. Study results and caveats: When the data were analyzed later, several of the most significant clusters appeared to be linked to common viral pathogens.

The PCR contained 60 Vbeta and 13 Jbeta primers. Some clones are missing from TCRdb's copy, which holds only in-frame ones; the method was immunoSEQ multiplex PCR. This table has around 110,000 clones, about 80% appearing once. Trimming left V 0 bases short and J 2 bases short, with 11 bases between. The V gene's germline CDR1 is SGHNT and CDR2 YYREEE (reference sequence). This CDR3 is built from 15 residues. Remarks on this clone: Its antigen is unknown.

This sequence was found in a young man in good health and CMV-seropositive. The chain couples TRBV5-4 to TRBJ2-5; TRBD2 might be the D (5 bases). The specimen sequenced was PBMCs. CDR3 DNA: TGTGCCAGCAGCTTGGCCAGAGGGCTGCAAGAGACCCAGTACTTC. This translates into CASSLARGLQETQYF.